This TCR beta chain is drawn from a study of cytomegalovirus exposure and HLA in healthy donors. Overall study findings and caveats: Whilst most TCR sequences proved rare, a subset of public TCRs occurred across many donors. According to an earlier analysis, most TCR beta V segments yielded productive rearrangements about 90% or about 30% of the time.

The CDR3 is 13 amino acids. Germline CDR1 and CDR2: SEHNR and FQNEAQ (reference sequence). Trimming stripped 7 bases from V and 0 bases from J, with 9 bases between. To note about this clone: Antigen: not known.

The PCR had 60 Vbeta and 13 Jbeta primers. Using immunoSEQ multiplex PCR, the repertoire was profiled, and TCRdb retains in-frame clones only, with some absent. The sample has 150,000 to 200,000 clones, 85% to 90% seen once. The sequence derives from a young woman in good health and CMV-seronegative. Source material: PBMCs. The V gene is TRBV7-9, the J gene TRBJ1-1; no reliable D call. CDR3 protein: CASTSLLNTEAFF. The CDR3 bases are TGTGCCAGCACCTCACTTCTGAACACTGAAGCTTTCTTT.